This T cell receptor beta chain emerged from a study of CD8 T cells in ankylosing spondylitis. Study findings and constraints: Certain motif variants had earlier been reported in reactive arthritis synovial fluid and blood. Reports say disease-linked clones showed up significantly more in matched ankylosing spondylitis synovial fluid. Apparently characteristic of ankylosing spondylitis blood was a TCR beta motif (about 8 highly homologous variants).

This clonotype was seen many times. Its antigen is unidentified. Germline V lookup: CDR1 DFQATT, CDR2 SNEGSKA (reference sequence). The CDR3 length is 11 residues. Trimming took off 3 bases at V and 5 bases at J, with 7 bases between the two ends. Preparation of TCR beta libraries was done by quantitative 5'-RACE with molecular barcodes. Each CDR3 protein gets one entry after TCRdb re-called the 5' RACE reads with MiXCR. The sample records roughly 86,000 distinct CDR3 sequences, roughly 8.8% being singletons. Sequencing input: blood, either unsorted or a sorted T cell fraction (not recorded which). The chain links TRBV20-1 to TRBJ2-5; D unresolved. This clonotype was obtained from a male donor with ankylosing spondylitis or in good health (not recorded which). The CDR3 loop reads CSASVLETQYF. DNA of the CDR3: TGCAGTGCTAGTGTCTTGGAGACCCAGTACTTC.